This TCR beta chain emerged from a study of cytomegalovirus exposure and HLA in healthy donors. General study findings and limits: A list of 150 to 200 TCR beta chains associated with cytomegalovirus was given. The classifier reportedly diagnosed cytomegalovirus status with high specificity and sensitivity.

About this clone itself: Its antigen is unknown.

Per germline, CDR1 SGHRS and CDR2 YFSETQ. The CDR3 contains 13 residues. J gave up 8 bases and V 0 bases, and 3 bases lay outside the gene matches. TCRdb's table, derived via immunoSEQ multiplex PCR, lists solely in-frame clones and lacks some. This sample has 100,000 or so clones, with around 85% found just once. The donors were part of the approximately 120-subject validation cohort, which stood apart from the roughly 730-subject first cohort. The chain couples TRBV5-1 to TRBJ2-3; 7 bases line up with TRBD1. The material sequenced was PBMCs. The sequence came from a young man in good health and CMV-seropositive. The CDR3 loop reads CASSLAGQSTQYF. The DNA for the CDR3 is TGCGCCAGCAGCTTGGCGGGACAGTCTACGCAGTATTTT.